This TCR beta chain was profiled in a study of OX40 agonist ivuxolimab in advanced cancers. TCRdb's copy holds only in-frame clones and misses some; the assay was immunoSEQ multiplex PCR. The sample lists about 79,000 clones; approximately 80% were seen once. Germline V lookup: CDR1 MNHEY, CDR2 SVGAGI. This CDR3 spans 12 amino acids. V gave up 6 bases and J gave up 5 bases, with 10 bases separating them. Autoimmune disease history or systemic immunosuppression led to patient exclusion. This sample comprised CD4+ or CD8+ T cells sorted from blood, obtained in a trial of the OX40 agonist ivuxolimab. The TCR comes from an adult with an advanced solid tumor such as melanoma, head and neck, liver or kidney cancer. This rearrangement joins TRBV6-5 to TRBJ2-5; D is ambiguous. CDR3 in amino acids: CASSPSEETQYF. In DNA, the CDR3 is TGTGCCAGCAGCCCTTCCGAGGAGACCCAGTACTTC.